This TCR beta chain was profiled in a study of blood T cell repertoires in COVID-19. As handled by the study authors: It was from reference gene primer amplification that nucleated cell counts were estimated. The protocol was immunoSEQ multiplex PCR, while the TCRdb copy is restricted to in-frame clones and leaves out a portion. V, J and clone size derive from that table, while D and trimming were established from the DNA sequence. The table has around 100,000 clones, roughly 92% seen once. The TCR originated in a man aged 50-59 years with active COVID-19. The sequenced material came from peripheral blood.

This CDR3 is CASSPSGERAKNIQYF. The CDR3 bases are TGTGCCAGCTCACCCTCGGGTGAGCGAGCCAAAAACATTCAGTACTTC. The J gene is TRBJ2-4, the V gene TRBV18; D uncertain. Trimming took 3 bases from V and 0 from J, leaving 12 bases between them. Germline lookup yields CDR1 KGHSH and CDR2 LQKENI. The CDR3 loop spans 16 amino acids.